The 27 T cell receptor beta chains given below trace back to one sample, sequenced in a study of blood T cell repertoires in COVID-19. Clones were read by immunoSEQ multiplex PCR, and TCRdb kept only the in-frame ones, dropping some. This sample has around 150,000 clones, with 70% to 90% found just once. The specimen sequenced was peripheral blood. The receptor set was obtained from a woman aged 60-75 years with COVID-19, enrolled during active disease.

The chain combines TRBV2 with TRBJ1-1; 8 bases match TRBD1. CDR1 is SNHLY, CDR2 FYNNEI, per germline. CDR3 size: 17 residues. V trimming: 4 bases; J trimming: 2 bases; junction bases outside the gene matches: 12. The CDR3 reads CASSVPKTGVGNTEAFF. CDR3 in DNA: TGTGCCAGCAGTGTACCAAAGACAGGGGTCGGTAACACTGAAGCTTTCTTT.

This clone appeared a single time. CDR3 coding DNA: TGTGCCATCTCAGGAACGGATATGAACACTGAAGCTTTCTTT. It is translated as CAISGTDMNTEAFF. The rearrangement joins TRBV10-3 to TRBJ1-1; D is undetermined. The CDR3 has 14 residues. Trimming removed 8 bases from V and 0 bases from J, with 13 bases in between. Germline CDR1 reads ENHRY; CDR2 reads SYGVKD.

This CDR3 reads CASSLIGLAGSTGELFF. As DNA, the CDR3 is TGTGCCAGTAGTTTGATAGGACTAGCGGGTTCCACCGGGGAGCTGTTTTTT. The V and J genes are TRBV19 and TRBJ2-2; 11 bases fit TRBD2. This CDR3 comprises 17 residues. V gave up 5 bases and J gave up 4 bases; unmatched junction bases: 9. Per the germline V gene, CDR1 is LNHDA and CDR2 is SQIVND (reference sequence).

The rearrangement uses TRBV7-2 and TRBJ1-2, with D possibly being TRBD1 (6 bases). This CDR3 is built from 13 residues. V shed 5 bases and J shed 7 bases, with 14 bases lying between them. Germline assignment: CDR1 SGHTA and CDR2 FQGNSA. Here the CDR3 reads CASSRSGVSGYTF. In DNA, the CDR3 is TGTGCCAGCAGCCGTTCAGGGGTCTCTGGCTACACCTTC.

This clone appeared a single time. This sequence joins TRBV7-8 and TRBJ2-3; possibly TRBD2 for D (5 bases). From germline, CDR1 is SGHVS and CDR2 FQNEAQ. This CDR3 region has 15 residues. V was clipped by 4 bases and J by 0 bases, with 11 bases between them. CDR3 sequence reads: CASSSQRISTDTQYF. As DNA, the CDR3 is TGTGCCAGCAGCTCCCAGCGGATTAGCACAGATACGCAGTATTTT.

Worth noting for this clone: Other nucleotide sequences in the sample specify the same CDR3. The chain carries TRBV9 and TRBJ1-1, with D maybe TRBD1 (6 bases). V was clipped by 1 base and J by 1 base, with 8 bases between them. CDR3 size: 14 residues. CDR1 is SGDLS and CDR2 is YYNGEE in the germline V gene. The CDR3 region is CASSVLGGNTEAFF. CDR3 nucleotides: TGTGCCAGCAGCGTACTAGGGGGGAACACTGAAGCTTTCTTT.

This clone is a singleton in its sample. This sequence joins TRBV2 and TRBJ2-3; D is perhaps TRBD2 (5 bases). The length of the CDR3 is 12 residues. V lost 3 bases and J 9 bases, leaving 10 bases between the germline ends. Looked up from germline, CDR1 is SNHLY and CDR2 is FYNNEI. The CDR3 protein is CASSEEVLTQYF. The CDR3 nucleotides read TGTGCCAGCAGTGAGGAGGTTTTGACGCAGTATTTT. The full variable domain, completed using reference TRBV2 and TRBJ2-3, is EPEVTQTPSHQVTQMGQEVILRCVPISNHLYFYWYRQILGQKVEFLVSFYNNEISEKSEIFDDQFSVERPDGSNFTLKIRSTKLEDSAMYFCASSEEVLTQYFGPGTRLTVL.

CDR3 in amino acids: CASSRQGANYGYTF. CDR3 bases: TGTGCCAGCAGCCGACAGGGGGCTAACTATGGCTACACCTTC. V usage is TRBV2 and J usage is TRBJ1-2, with 9 nucleotides matching TRBD1. Trimming took 6 bases from V and 0 from J; bases not matched to a gene: 2. This CDR3 is built from 14 residues. From germline, CDR1 is SNHLY and CDR2 FYNNEI.

The chain links TRBV6-1 to TRBJ1-3, with a possible D match to TRBD1 (5 bases). Germline V lookup: CDR1 MNHNS, CDR2 SASEGT. The CDR3 totals 17 residues. V shed 3 bases and J shed 3 bases, with 18 bases lying between them. The CDR3 DNA sequence: TGTGCCAGCAGTGAGAGGACGGACGGGGGAAGTGGAAACACCATATATTTT. This gives the protein CASSERTDGGSGNTIYF.

This clone was seen a few times. The chain joins TRBV18 to TRBJ1-3, with D possibly being TRBD1 (6 bases). The germline gives CDR1 KGHSH, CDR2 LQKENI. V lost 3 bases and J lost 0, with 9 bases in between. This CDR3 is built from 15 residues. Here the CDR3 DNA reads TGTGCCAGCTCACCCGGACAGACCTCTGGAAACACCATATATTTT. Amino acid sequence: CASSPGQTSGNTIYF.

This chain joins TRBV6-5 and TRBJ1-2; D uncertain. V lost 11 bases and J 2 bases, leaving 18 bases between the germline ends. This CDR3 region has 14 residues. Per the germline V gene, CDR1 is MNHEY and CDR2 is SVGAGI. The CDR3 DNA sequence: TGTGCCTCACACGGGGTCAGTTCAAACTATGGCTACACCTTC. Translation gives CASHGVSSNYGYTF.

The gene calls are TRBV4-2 and TRBJ1-2; a possible D gene is TRBD1 (5 bases). This CDR3 comprises 14 residues. V was pared by 2 bases and J by 4 bases, with 11 bases between. Germline lookup yields CDR1 LGHNA and CDR2 YNFKEQ. The CDR3 sequence: CASSQPGLSYGYTF. CDR3 nucleotide sequence: TGTGCCAGCAGCCAACCGGGACTGAGCTATGGCTACACCTTC.

The chain joins TRBV5-1 to TRBJ2-7; 9 nucleotides agree with TRBD1. The CDR3 has 14 residues. J lost 5 bases, V lost 4 bases, and 7 bases had no gene match. Germline V lookup: CDR1 SGHRS, CDR2 YFSETQ. DNA for the CDR3: TGCGCCAGCAGCCGGCAGGGACAGGGCAACGAGCAGTACTTC. Translation gives CASSRQGQGNEQYF.

This clone was found a few times. The chain has TRBV12-3 or TRBV12-4 and TRBJ1-1; D might be TRBD1 (5 bases). The CDR3 is 12 amino acids. Trimming stripped 4 bases from V and 11 bases from J, with 14 bases between. CDR3 sequence: CASSYGGFEAFF. CDR3 DNA sequence: TGTGCCAGCAGTTACGGGGGGTTCGAGGCTTTCTTT.

The chain carries TRBV5-1 and TRBJ1-5, with 7 bases identical to TRBD1. The CDR3 spans 15 residues. Germline V CDR1 and CDR2: SGHRS, YFSETQ. V dropped 1 base and J dropped 7; count of bases not matched to a gene: 8. Here the CDR3 reads CASSLTGDRKQPQHF. The CDR3 region has the DNA TGCGCCAGCAGCTTGACAGGGGATAGAAAACAGCCCCAGCATTTT. Drawing the rest from reference TRBV5-1 and TRBJ1-5, the complete variable domain is KAGVTQTPRYLIKTRGQQVTLSCSPISGHRSVSWYQQTPGQGLQFLFEYFSETQRNKGNFPGRFSGRQFSNSRSEMNVSTLELGDSALYLCASSLTGDRKQPQHFGDGTRLSIL.

The chain combines TRBV6-5 with TRBJ1-2; a possible D gene is TRBD1 (6 bases). V shed 5 bases and J shed 8 bases, with 9 bases lying between them. The CDR3 contains 11 residues. The germline V gene encodes CDR1 MNHEY and CDR2 SVGAGI. Here the CDR3 DNA reads TGTGCCAGCAGTACAGGGATGGGCTACACCTTC. Residues: CASSTGMGYTF.

CDR3 protein: CASSELAGVNEQFF. In DNA form, the CDR3 reads TGTGCCAGCTCAGAACTAGCGGGGGTCAATGAGCAGTTCTTC. The chain combines TRBV18 with TRBJ2-1, with TRBD2 matching 11 bases. Germline V gene data show CDR1 as KGHSH and CDR2 as LQKENI. The CDR3 consists of 14 residues. V shed 5 bases, J shed 6 bases, and the junction held 3 bases outside the gene matches. The variable domain in full, completed from reference TRBV18 and TRBJ2-1, reads NAGVMQNPRHLVRRRGQEARLRCSPMKGHSHVYWYRQLPEEGLKFMVYLQKENIIDESGMPKERFSAEFPKEGPSILRIQQVVRGDSAAYFCASSELAGVNEQFFGPGTRLTVL.

The chain recombines TRBV5-8 with TRBJ2-2, with a tentative D call TRBD2 (6 bases). V lost 4 bases, J lost 4 bases, and 14 bases lay in between. CDR3 size: 15 residues. Germline loops: CDR1 SGHTS, CDR2 YDEGEE. The CDR3, as DNA: TGTGCCAGCAGCCGGCGCGGGGTAGGCACCGGGGAGCTGTTTTTT. It encodes CASSRRGVGTGELFF.

Written as DNA, the CDR3 is TGTGCCAGCAGCTTGGGGCTAGCGGGGGCAGAGTATGATACGCAGTATTTT. This sequence encodes CASSLGLAGAEYDTQYF. The chain has TRBV5-8 and TRBJ2-3; 10 positions agree with TRBD2. The CDR3 extends over 17 amino acids. CDR1 is SGHTS, CDR2 YDEGEE, per germline. V shed 0 bases and J 6 bases; nucleotides not matched to a gene: 10.

The chain carries TRBV7-2 and TRBJ2-5; D might be TRBD1 (5 bases). Trimming cost V 1 base and J 1 base, with 10 bases left between them. CDR1 and CDR2 (germline): SGHTA, FQGNSA. CDR3 size: 15 residues. The CDR3 bases are TGTGCCAGCAGCTTAGGACAGCGAGTCCAAGAGACCCAGTACTTC. It specifies CASSLGQRVQETQYF.

The chain is built from TRBV15 and TRBJ2-5; D remains ambiguous. CDR1 and CDR2 from the germline V gene are LNHNV and YYDKDF (reference sequence). With 7 bases removed from V and 1 base from J, the gap between germline ends came to 10 bases. This CDR3 has 13 amino acids. CDR3 region: CATTRYSQETQYF. The CDR3 DNA follows: TGTGCCACCACTAGATATAGCCAAGAGACCCAGTACTTC.

CDR3 sequence: CASSYRDIASYGYTF. The CDR3 DNA follows: TGTGCCAGCAGTTACCGGGACATCGCCAGCTATGGCTACACCTTC. The chain links TRBV6-5 to TRBJ1-2; the D gene is possibly TRBD1 (6 bases). V was cut by 2 bases and J by 4 bases, with 14 bases left in between. The CDR3 is 15 residues long. The germline CDR1 and CDR2 sequences are MNHEY and SVGAGI.

This clone was counted a few times. The V and J genes are TRBV7-9 and TRBJ2-1; D might be TRBD2 (6 bases). The CDR3 spans 14 residues. Germline CDR1 is SEHNR and CDR2 is FQNEAQ (reference sequence). V lost 5 bases, J lost 8 bases, and 16 bases lay in between. This chain's CDR3 is CASSPGDSRDEQFF. DNA for the CDR3: TGTGCCAGCAGCCCGGGGGATTCTAGGGATGAGCAGTTCTTC.

The V call is TRBV4-1, the J call TRBJ1-1; tentatively, D is TRBD1 (6 bases). The germline V gene encodes CDR1 MGHRA and CDR2 YSYEKL. The CDR3 has 15 residues. Trimming stripped 3 bases from V and 0 bases from J, with 11 bases between. The CDR3 spells CASSQTDRLNTEAFF. For the CDR3, the DNA is TGCGCCAGCAGCCAGACCGACAGGTTGAACACTGAAGCTTTCTTT.

Turning to this clone: One end of the junction fails to match germline, which may point to a read error. The genes are TRBV7-7 and TRBJ2-1; TRBD1 is a possible D gene (6 bases). The CDR3 consists of 15 residues. The germline CDR1 and CDR2 sequences are SSHAT and FNYEAQ (reference sequence). For the CDR3, the DNA is TGTGCTAGCAGCCGGGACGTGAACAGGGACAATGAGCAGTTCTTC. This translates into CASSRDVNRDNEQFF.

The chain joins TRBV3-1 (or the pseudogene TRBV3-2) to TRBJ1-6, with 7 nucleotides matching TRBD1. The CDR3 covers 19 residues. V was clipped by 4 bases and J by 5 bases; unmatched bases: 17. Germline V gene lookup returns CDR1 LGHDT and CDR2 YNNKEL (reference sequence). CDR3 sequence reads: CASSPYGVNRGGNNSPLHF. The CDR3 coding sequence is TGTGCCAGCAGCCCCTACGGGGTGAACAGGGGAGGAAATAATTCACCCCTCCACTTT.

This chain links TRBV27 with TRBJ1-6, with no clear D. CDR1 and CDR2 from the germline V gene are MNHEY and SMNVEV (reference sequence). This CDR3 comprises 13 residues. Trimming stripped 7 bases from V and 5 bases from J, with 9 bases between. In DNA form, the CDR3 reads TGTGCCAGCAAACTAACCGATAATTCACCCCTCCACTTT. This codes for CASKLTDNSPLHF.